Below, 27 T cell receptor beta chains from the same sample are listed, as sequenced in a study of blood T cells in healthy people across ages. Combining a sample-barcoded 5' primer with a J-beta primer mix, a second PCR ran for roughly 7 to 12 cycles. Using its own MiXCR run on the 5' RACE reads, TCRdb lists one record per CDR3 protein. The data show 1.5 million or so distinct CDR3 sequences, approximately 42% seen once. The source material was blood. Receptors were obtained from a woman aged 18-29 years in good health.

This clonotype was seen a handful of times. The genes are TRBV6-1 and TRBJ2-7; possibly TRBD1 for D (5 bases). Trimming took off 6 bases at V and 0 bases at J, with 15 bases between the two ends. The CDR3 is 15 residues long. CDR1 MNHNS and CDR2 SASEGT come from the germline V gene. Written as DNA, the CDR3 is TGTGCCAGCAGCCCGGCGGCAGGGTTCTCCTACGAGCAGTACTTC. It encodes CASSPAAGFSYEQYF.

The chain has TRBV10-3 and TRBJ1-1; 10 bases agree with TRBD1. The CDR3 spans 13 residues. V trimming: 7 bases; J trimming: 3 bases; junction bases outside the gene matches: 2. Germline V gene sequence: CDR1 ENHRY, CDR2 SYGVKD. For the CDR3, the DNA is TGTGCCATCAAAGGACAGGGGGACACTGAAGCTTTCTTT. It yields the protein CAIKGQGDTEAFF.

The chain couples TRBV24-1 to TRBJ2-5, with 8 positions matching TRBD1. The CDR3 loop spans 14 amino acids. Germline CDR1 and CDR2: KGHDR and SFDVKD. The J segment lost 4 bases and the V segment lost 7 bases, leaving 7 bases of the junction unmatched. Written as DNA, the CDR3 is TGTGCCACCAGACCGGGACAGGCGGCAGAGACCCAGTACTTC. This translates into CATRPGQAAETQYF.

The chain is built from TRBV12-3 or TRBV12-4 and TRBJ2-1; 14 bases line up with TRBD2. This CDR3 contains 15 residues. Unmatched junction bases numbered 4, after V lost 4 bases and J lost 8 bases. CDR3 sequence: CASSSGLAGADEQFF. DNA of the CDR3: TGTGCCAGCAGTTCGGGACTAGCGGGAGCGGATGAGCAGTTCTTC.

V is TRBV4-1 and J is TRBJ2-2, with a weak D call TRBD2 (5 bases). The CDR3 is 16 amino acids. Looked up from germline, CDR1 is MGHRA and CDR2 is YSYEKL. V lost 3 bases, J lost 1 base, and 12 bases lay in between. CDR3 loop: CASSHPPSGNTGELFF. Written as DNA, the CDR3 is TGCGCCAGCAGCCACCCTCCGAGCGGGAACACCGGGGAGCTGTTTTTT.

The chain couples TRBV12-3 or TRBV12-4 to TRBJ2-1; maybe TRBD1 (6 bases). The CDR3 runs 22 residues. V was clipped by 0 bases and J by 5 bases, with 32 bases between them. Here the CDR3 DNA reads TGTGCCAGCAGTTTAGCTCTTTACCTGACAGGTGGCGCAGATCCTAACGACAATGAGCAGTTCTTC. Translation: CASSLALYLTGGADPNDNEQFF.

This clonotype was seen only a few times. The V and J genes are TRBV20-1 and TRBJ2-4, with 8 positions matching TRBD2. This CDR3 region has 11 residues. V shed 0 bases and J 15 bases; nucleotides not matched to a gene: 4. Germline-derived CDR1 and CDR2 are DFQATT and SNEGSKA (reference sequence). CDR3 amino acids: CSARDLAGVYF. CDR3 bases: TGCAGTGCTAGAGATCTAGCGGGCGTGTACTTC.

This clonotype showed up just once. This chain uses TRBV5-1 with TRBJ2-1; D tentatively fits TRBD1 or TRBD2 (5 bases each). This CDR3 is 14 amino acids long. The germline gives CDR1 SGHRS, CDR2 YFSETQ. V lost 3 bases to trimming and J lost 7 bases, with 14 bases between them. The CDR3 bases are TGCGCCAGCAGCTGGGGACCCTCTGGGAATGAGCAGTTCTTC. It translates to CASSWGPSGNEQFF.

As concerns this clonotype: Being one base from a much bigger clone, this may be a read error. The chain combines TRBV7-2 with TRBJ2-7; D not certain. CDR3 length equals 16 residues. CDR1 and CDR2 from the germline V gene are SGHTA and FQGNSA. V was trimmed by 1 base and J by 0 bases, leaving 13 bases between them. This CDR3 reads CASSLEWPGHSYEQYF. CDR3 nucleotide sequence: TGTGCCAGCAGCTTAGAGTGGCCAGGCCACTCCTACGAGCAGTACTTC.

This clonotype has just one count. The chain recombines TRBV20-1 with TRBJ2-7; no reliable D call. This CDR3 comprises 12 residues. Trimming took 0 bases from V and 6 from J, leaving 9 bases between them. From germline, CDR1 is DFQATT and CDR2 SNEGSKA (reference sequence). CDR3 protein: CSARDSTAEQYF. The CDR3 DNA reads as TGCAGTGCTAGAGACTCCACAGCCGAGCAGTACTTC.

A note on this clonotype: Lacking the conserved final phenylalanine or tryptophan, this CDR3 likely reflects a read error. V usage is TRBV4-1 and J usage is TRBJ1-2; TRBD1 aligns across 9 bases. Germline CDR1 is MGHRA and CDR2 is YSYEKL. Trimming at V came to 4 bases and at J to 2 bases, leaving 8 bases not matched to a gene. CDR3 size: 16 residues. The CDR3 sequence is CASSPGRDRVNYGYTL. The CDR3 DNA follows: TGCGCCAGCAGCCCGGGGCGGGACAGGGTGAACTATGGCTACACCTTG.

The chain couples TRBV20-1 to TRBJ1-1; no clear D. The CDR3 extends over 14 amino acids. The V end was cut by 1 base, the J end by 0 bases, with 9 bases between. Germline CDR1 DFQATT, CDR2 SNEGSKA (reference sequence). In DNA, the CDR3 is TGCAGTGCTAGAGTGGCAGCTATGAACACTGAAGCTTTCTTT. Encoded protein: CSARVAAMNTEAFF.

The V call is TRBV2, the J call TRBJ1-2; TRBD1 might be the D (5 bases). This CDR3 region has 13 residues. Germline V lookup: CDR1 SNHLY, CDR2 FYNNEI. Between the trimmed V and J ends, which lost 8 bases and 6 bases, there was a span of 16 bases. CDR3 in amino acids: CASGWEKGHGYTF. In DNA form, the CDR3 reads TGTGCCAGCGGTTGGGAGAAGGGGCATGGCTACACCTTC.

Here the CDR3 reads CSAPGQGNYEQYF. The CDR3, as DNA: TGCAGTGCCCCGGGACAGGGTAACTACGAGCAGTACTTC. The chain is built from TRBV20-1 and TRBJ2-7, with 9 bases that match TRBD1. Per germline, CDR1 DFQATT and CDR2 SNEGSKA (reference sequence). The CDR3 totals 13 residues. Unmatched junction bases numbered 6, after V lost 6 bases and J lost 3 bases.

CDR3: CSAISGGTQTTQYF. The CDR3 DNA is TGCAGTGCTATTAGCGGGGGCACCCAAACGACCCAGTACTTC. The chain joins TRBV20-1 to TRBJ2-7; 9 bases map to TRBD2. TRBJ2-5 matches the DNA end more closely, so the J call is doubtful. This CDR3 comprises 14 residues. Germline CDR1 reads DFQATT; CDR2 reads SNEGSKA (reference sequence).

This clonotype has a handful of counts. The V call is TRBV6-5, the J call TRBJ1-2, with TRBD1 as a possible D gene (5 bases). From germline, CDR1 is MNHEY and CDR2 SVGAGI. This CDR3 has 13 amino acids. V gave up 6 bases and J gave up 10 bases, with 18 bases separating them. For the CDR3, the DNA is TGTGCCAGCAGCCAGCACCTTCAGACAGCCTACACCTTC. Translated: CASSQHLQTAYTF.

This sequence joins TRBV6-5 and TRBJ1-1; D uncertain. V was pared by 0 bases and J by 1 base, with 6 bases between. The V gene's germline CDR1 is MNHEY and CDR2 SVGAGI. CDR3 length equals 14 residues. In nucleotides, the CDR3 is TGTGCCAGCAGTTACTCGAGGTCGAACACTGAAGCTTTCTTT. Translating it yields CASSYSRSNTEAFF.

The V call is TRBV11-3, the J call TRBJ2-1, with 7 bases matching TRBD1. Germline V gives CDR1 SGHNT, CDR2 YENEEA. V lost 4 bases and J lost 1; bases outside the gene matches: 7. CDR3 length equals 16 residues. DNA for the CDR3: TGTGCCAGCAGCTCCAGCTACAGGGGTTCCTACAATGAGCAGTTCTTC. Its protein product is CASSSSYRGSYNEQFF.

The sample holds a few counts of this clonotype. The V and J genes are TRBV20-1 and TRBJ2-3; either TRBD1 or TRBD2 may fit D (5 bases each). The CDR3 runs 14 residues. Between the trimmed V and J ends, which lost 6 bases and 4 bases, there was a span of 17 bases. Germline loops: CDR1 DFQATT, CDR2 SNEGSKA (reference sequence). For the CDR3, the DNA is TGCAGTGCCCTTTTAAGGGGAGACCCAGATACGCAGTATTTT. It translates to CSALLRGDPDTQYF.

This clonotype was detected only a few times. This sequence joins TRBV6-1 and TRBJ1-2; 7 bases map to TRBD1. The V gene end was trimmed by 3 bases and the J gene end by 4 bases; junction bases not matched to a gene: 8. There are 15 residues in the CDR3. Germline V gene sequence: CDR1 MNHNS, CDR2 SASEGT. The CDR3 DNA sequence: TGTGCCAGCAGTGATGGGGGACAGAATTTCTATGGCTACACCTTC. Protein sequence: CASSDGGQNFYGYTF.

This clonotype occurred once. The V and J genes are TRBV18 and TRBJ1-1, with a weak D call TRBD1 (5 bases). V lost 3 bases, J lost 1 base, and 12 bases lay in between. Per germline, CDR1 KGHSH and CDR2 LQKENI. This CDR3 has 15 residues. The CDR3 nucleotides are TGTGCCAGCTCACCCCAGAGGGGTGGGAACACTGAAGCTTTCTTT. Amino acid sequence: CASSPQRGGNTEAFF.

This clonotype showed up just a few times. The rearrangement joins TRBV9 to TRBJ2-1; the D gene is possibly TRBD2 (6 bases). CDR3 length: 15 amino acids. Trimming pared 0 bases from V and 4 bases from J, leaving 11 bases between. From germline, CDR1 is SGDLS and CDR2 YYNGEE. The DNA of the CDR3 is TGTGCCAGCAGCGTAGTACGGGAGTTTTACAATGAGCAGTTCTTC. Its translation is CASSVVREFYNEQFF.

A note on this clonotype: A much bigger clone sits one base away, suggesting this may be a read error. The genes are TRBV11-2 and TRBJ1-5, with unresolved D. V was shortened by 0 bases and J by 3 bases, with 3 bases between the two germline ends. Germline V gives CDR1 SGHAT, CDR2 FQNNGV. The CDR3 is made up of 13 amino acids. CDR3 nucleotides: TGTGCCAGCAGCTTAGATATCAATCAGCCCCAGCATTTT. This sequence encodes CASSLDINQPQHF.

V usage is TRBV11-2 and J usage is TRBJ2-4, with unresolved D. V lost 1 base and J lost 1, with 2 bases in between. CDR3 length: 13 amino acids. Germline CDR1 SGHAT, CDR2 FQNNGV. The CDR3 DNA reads TGTGCCAGCAGCTTAGTTGCCAAAAACATTCAGTACTTC. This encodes CASSLVAKNIQYF. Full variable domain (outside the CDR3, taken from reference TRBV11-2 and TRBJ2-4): EAGVAQSPRYKIIEKRQSVAFWCNPISGHATLYWYQQILGQGPKLLIQFQNNGVVDDSQLPKDRFSAERLKGVDSTLKIQPAKLEDSAVYLCASSLVAKNIQYFGAGTRLSVL.

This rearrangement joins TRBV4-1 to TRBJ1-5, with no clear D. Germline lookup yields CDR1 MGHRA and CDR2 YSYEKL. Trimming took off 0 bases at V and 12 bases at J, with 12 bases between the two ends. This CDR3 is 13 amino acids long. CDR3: CASSQEVGDGQHF. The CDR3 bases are TGCGCCAGCAGCCAAGAAGTGGGAGACGGCCAGCATTTT.

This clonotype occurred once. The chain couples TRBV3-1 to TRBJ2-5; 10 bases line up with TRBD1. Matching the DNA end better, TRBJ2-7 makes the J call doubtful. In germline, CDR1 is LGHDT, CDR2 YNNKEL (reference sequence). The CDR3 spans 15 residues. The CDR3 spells CASRHGTGVRYEQYF. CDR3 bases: TGTGCCAGCAGACACGGGACAGGGGTTCGGTACGAGCAGTACTTC.

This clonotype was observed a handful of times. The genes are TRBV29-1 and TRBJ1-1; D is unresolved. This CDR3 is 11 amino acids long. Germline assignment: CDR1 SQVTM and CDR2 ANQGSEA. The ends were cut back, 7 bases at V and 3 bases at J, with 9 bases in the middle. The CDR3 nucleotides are TGCAGCGCCGCGAGGGACACTGAAGCTTTCTTT. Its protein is CSAARDTEAFF. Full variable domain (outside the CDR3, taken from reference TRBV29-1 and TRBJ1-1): SAVISQKPSRDICQRGTSLTIQCQVDSQVTMMFWYRQQPGQSLTLIATANQGSEATYESGFVIDKFPISRPNLTFSTLTVSNMSPEDSSIYLCSAARDTEAFFGQGTRLTVV.